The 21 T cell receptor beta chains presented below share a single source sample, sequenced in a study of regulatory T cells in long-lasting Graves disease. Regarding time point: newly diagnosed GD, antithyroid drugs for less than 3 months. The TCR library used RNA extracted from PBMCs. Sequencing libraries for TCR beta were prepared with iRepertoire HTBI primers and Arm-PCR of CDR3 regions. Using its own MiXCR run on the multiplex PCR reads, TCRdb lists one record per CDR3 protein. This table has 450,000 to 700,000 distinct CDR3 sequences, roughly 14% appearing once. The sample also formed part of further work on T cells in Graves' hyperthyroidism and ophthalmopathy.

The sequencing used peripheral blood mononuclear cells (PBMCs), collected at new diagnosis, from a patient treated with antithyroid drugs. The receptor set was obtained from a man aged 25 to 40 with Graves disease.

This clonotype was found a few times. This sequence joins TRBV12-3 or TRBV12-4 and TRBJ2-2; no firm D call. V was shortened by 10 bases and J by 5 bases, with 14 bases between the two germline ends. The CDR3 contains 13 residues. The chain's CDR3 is CATVAGLTGELFF. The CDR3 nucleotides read TGTGCCACCGTGGCAGGTTTAACCGGGGAGCTGTTTTTT.

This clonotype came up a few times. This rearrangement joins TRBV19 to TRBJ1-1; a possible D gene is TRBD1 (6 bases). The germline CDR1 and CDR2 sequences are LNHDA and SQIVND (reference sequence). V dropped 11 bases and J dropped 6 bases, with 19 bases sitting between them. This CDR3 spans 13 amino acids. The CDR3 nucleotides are TGTGCCGTCTGGGGGCAGGGCGCCTCTGAAGCTTTCTTT. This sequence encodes CAVWGQGASEAFF. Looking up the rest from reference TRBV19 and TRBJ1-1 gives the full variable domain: DGGITQSPKYLFRKEGQNVTLSCEQNLNHDAMYWYRQDPGQGLRLIYYSQIVNDFQKGDIAEGYSVSREKKESFPLTVTSAQKNPTAFYLCAVWGQGASEAFFGQGTRLTVV.

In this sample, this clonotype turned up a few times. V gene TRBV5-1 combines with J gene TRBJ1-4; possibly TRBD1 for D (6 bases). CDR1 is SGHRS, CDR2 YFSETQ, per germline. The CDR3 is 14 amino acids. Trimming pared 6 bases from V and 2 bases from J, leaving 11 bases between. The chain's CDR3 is CASTQGSTNEKLFF. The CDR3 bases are TGCGCCAGCACGCAGGGGAGTACTAATGAAAAACTGTTTTTT.

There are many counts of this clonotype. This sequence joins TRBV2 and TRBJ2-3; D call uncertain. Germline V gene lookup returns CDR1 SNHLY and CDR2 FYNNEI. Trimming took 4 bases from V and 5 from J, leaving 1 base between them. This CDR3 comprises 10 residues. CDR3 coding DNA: TGTGCCAGCAGTGTAGATACGCAGTATTTT. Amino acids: CASSVDTQYF.

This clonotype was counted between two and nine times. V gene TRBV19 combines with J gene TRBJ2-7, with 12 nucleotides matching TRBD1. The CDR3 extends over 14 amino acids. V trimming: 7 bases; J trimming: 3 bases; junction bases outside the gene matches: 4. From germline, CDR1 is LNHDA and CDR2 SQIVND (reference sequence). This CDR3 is CASTGQGANYEQYF. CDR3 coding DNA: TGTGCCAGTACGGGACAGGGGGCCAACTACGAGCAGTACTTC.

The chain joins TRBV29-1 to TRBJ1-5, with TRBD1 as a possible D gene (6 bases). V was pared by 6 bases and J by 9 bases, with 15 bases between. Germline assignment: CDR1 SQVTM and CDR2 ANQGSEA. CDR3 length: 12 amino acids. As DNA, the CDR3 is TGCAGCGTAAGCAGGGGATTTGGGCCCCAGCATTTT. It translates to CSVSRGFGPQHF.

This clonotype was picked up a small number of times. The CDR3 loop is CASSQGRQRYQETQYF. The CDR3 DNA reads as TGCGCCAGCAGCCAAGGAAGACAAAGGTACCAAGAGACCCAGTACTTC. The V gene is TRBV4-1, the J gene TRBJ2-5; D gene ambiguous. Germline-derived CDR1 and CDR2 are MGHRA and YSYEKL. The CDR3 extends over 16 amino acids. Trimming took off 1 base at V and 0 bases at J, with 12 bases between the two ends.

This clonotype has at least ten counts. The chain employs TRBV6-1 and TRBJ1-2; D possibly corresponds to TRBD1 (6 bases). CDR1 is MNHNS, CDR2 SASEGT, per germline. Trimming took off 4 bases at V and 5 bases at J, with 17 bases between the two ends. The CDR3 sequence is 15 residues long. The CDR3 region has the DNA TGTGCCAGCAGTGGACAGGTTGGGCTAGGGTATGGCTACACCTTC. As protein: CASSGQVGLGYGYTF.

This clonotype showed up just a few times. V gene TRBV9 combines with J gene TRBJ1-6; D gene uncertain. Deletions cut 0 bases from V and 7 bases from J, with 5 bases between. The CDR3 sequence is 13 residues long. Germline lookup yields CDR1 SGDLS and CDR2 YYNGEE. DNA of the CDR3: TGTGCCAGCAGCGTAGCCGGGAATTCACCCCTCCACTTT. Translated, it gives CASSVAGNSPLHF. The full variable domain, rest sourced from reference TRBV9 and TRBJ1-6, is DSGVTQTPKHLITATGQRVTLRCSPRSGDLSVYWYQQSLDQGLQFLIQYYNGEERAKGNILERFSAQQFPDLHSELNLSSLELGDSALYFCASSVAGNSPLHFGNGTRLTVT.

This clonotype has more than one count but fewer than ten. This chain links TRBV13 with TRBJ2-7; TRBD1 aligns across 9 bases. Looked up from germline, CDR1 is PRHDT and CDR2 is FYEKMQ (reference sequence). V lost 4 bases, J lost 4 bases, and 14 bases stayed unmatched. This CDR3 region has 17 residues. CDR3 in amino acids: CASSSARERTGDYEQYF. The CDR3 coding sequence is TGTGCCAGCAGCTCGGCAAGGGAAAGGACAGGGGATTACGAGCAGTACTTC.

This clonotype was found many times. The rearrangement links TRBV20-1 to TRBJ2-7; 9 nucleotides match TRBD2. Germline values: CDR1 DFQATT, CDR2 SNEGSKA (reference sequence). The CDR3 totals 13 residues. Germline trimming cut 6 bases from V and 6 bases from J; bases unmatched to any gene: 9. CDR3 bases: TGCAGTGCCGTTAGCGGGAGTCGGGGCGAGCAGTACTTC. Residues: CSAVSGSRGEQYF.

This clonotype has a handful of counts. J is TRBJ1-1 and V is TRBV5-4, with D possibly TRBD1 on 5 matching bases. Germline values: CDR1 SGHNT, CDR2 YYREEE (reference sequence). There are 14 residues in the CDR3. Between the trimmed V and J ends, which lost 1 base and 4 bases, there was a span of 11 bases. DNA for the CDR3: TGTGCCAGCAGCTTGAGGCAGGGCCCCACTGAAGCTTTCTTT. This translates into CASSLRQGPTEAFF.

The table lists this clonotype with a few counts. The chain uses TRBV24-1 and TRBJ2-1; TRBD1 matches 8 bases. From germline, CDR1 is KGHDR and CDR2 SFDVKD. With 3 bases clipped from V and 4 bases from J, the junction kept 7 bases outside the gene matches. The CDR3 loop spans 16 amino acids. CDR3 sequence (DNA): TGTGCCACCAGTGATACCGGGACAGGTCTTTACAATGAGCAGTTCTTC. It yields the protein CATSDTGTGLYNEQFF.

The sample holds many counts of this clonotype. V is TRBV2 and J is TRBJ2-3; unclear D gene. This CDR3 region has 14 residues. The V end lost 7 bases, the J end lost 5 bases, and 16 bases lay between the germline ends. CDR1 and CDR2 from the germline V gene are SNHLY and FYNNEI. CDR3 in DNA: TGTGCCAGCATGGATTCAGCCCCGCGAGATACGCAGTATTTT. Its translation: CASMDSAPRDTQYF.

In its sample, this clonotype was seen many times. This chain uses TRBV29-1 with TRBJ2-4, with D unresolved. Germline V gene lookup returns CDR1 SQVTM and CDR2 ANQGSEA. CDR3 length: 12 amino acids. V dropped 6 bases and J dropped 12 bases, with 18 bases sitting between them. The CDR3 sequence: CSVGNSGRGQYF. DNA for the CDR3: TGCAGCGTGGGGAACTCAGGTCGCGGTCAGTACTTC.

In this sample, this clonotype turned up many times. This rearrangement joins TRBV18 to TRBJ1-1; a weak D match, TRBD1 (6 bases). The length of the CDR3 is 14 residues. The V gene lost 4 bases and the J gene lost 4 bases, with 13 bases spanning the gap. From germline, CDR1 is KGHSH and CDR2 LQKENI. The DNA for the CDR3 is TGTGCCAGCTCACAACTACAGGGATTCACTGAAGCTTTCTTT. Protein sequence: CASSQLQGFTEAFF.

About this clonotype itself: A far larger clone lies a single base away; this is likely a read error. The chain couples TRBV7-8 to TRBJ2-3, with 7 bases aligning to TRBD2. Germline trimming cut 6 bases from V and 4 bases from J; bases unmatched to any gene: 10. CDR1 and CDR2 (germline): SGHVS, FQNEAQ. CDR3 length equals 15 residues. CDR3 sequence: CASRREGRNADTQYF. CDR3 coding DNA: TGTGCCAGCAGGAGGGAGGGCCGGAACGCAGATACGCAGTATTTT.

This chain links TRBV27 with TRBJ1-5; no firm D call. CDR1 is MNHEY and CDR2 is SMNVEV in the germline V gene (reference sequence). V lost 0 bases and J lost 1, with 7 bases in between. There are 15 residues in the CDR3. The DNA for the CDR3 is TGTGCCAGCAGTTTATCGATCGTAAGCAATCAGCCCCAGCATTTT. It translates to CASSLSIVSNQPQHF.

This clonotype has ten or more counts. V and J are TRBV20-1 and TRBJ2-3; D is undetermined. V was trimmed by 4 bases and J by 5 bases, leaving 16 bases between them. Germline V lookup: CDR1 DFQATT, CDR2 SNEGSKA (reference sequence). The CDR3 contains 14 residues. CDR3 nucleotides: TGCAGTGCTAAAACCGGGCCAAGTCGAGATACGCAGTATTTT. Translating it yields CSAKTGPSRDTQYF.

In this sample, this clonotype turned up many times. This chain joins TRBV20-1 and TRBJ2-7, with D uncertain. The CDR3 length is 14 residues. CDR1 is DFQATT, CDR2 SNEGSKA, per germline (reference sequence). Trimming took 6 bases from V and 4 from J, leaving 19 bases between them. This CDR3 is CSAPRNSNGYEQYF. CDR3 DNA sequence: TGCAGTGCCCCGCGGAACTCAAATGGTTACGAGCAGTACTTC.

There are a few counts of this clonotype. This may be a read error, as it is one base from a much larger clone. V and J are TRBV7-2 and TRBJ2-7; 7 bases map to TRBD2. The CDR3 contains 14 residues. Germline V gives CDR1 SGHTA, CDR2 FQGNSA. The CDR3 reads CASRRELENYGQYF. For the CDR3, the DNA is TGTGCCAGCAGGCGGGAGCTAGAGAACTACGGGCAGTACTTC.